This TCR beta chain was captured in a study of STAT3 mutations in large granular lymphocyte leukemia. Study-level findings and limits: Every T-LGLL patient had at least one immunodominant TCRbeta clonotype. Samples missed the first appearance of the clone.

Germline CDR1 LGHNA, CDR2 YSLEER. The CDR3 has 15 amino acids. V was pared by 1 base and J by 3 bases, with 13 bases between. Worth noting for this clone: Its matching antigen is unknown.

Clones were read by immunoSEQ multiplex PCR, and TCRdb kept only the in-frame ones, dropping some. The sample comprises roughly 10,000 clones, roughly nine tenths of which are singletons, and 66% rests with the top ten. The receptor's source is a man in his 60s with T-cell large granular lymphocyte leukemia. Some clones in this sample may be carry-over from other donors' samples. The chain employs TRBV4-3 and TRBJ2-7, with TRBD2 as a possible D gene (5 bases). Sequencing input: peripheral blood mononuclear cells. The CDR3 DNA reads TGCGCCAGCAGCCAAGTTGCGAGCGGAGTCTACGAGCAGTACTTC. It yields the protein CASSQVASGVYEQYF.